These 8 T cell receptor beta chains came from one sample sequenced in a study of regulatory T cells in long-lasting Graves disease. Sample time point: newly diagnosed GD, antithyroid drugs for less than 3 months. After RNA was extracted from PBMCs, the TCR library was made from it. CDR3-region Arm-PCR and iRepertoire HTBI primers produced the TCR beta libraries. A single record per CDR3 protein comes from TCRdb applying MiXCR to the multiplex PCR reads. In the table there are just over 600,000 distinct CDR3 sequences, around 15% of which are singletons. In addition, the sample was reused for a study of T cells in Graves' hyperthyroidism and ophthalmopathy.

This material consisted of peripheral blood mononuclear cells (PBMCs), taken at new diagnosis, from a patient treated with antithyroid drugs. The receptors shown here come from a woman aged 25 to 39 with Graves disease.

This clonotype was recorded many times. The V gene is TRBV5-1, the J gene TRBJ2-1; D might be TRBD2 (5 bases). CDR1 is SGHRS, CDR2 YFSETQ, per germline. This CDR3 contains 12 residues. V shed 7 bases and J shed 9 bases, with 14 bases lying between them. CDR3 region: CASGKDWSEQFF. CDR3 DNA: TGCGCCAGCGGGAAGGACTGGAGTGAGCAGTTCTTC.

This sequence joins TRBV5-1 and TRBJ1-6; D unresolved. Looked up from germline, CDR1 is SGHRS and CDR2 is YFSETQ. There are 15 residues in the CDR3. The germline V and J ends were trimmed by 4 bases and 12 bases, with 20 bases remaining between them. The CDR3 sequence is CASSNDEGGILPLHF. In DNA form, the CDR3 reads TGCGCCAGCAGCAATGACGAGGGCGGAATTTTACCCCTCCACTTT.

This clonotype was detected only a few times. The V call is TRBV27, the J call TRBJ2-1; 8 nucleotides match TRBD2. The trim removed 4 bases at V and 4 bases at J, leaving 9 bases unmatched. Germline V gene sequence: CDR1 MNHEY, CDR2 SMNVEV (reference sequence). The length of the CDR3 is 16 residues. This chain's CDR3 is CASSSGGLAHYNEQFF. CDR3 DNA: TGTGCCAGCAGTTCGGGAGGACTAGCCCATTACAATGAGCAGTTCTTC.

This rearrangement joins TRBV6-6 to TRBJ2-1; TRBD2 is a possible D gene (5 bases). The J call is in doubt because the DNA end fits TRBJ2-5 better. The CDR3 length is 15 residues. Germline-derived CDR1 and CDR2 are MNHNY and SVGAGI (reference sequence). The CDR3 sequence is CASSYSVLESETQYF. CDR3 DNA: TGTGCCAGCAGTTACTCGGTACTAGAATCAGAGACCCAGTACTTC.

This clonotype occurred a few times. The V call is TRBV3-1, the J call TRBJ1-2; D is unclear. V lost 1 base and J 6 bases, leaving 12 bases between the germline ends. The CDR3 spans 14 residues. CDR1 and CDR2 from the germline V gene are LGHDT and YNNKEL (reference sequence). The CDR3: CASSQVDKLHGYTF. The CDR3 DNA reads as TGTGCCAGCAGCCAAGTAGACAAGCTTCATGGCTACACCTTC.

The CDR3 spells CAGADGTVNSPLHF. The CDR3 DNA reads as TGTGCCGGAGCGGACGGGACCGTTAATTCACCCCTCCACTTT. The V gene is TRBV6-1, the J gene TRBJ1-6, with a weak D call TRBD1 (5 bases). Germline V lookup: CDR1 MNHNS, CDR2 SASEGT. This CDR3 is 14 amino acids long. Trimming took off 11 bases at V and 6 bases at J, with 17 bases between the two ends.

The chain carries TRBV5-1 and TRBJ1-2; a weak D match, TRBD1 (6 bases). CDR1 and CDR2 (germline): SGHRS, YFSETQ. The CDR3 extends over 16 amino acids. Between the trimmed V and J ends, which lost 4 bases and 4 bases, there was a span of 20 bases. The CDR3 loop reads CASSGFLTGSIYGYTF. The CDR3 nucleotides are TGCGCCAGCAGCGGATTCCTCACAGGGTCAATCTATGGCTACACCTTC.

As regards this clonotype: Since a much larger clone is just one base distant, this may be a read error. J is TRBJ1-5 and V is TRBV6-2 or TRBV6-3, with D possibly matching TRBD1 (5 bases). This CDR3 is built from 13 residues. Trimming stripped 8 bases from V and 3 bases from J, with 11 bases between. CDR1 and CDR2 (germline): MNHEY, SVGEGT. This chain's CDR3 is CASGLQDNQPQHF. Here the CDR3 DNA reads TGTGCCAGCGGTTTACAGGACAATCAGCCCCAGCATTTT.